This T cell receptor beta chain was sequenced during a study of OX40 agonist ivuxolimab in advanced cancers. Study context: Partial responses, seen in three patients, involved one hepatocellular carcinoma and two cutaneous melanomas.

The CDR3 is 16 residues long. V was shortened by 5 bases and J by 1 base, with 17 bases between the two germline ends. Germline CDR1 and CDR2: MNHNY and SVGAGI (reference sequence). Generated by immunoSEQ multiplex PCR, the TCRdb table keeps only in-frame clones and is missing some. Of tens of thousands of clones in the sample, about 88% were seen once. The sample consisted of CD4+ or CD8+ T cells sorted from blood, taken in a trial of the OX40 agonist ivuxolimab. The genes are TRBV6-6 and TRBJ1-1; possibly TRBD1 for D (5 bases). The receptor was derived from an adult with an advanced solid tumor such as melanoma, head and neck, liver or kidney cancer. CDR3: CASSPRGGSGNTEAFF. The DNA for the CDR3 is TGTGCCAGCAGTCCCCGGGGGGGAAGTGGGAACACTGAAGCTTTCTTT.